This T cell receptor beta chain is drawn from a study of blood T cells in healthy people across ages. Study results and caveats: Nothing was known about donor CMV status, and this possibly confounded expanded clonotype changes.

A second PCR, run for roughly 6 to 11 cycles, used a sample-barcoded 5' primer plus a J-beta primer mix. TCRdb reanalysed the 5' RACE reads using MiXCR and keeps one entry per CDR3 protein. The profile shows more than 700,000 distinct CDR3 sequences, about 55% of them singletons. As for this clonotype: The antigen remains unidentified.

The CDR3 consists of 13 residues. Germline lookup yields CDR1 SGHVS and CDR2 FNYEAQ. The source material was blood. This chain joins TRBV7-6 and TRBJ2-1; D gene uncertain. The receptor was isolated from a man older than 75 in good health. CDR3 DNA sequence: TGTGCTAGTTCGGGTGTTGGATACAATGAGCAGTTCTTC. Amino acid sequence: CASSGVGYNEQFF. Using reference TRBV7-6 and TRBJ2-1 for the parts outside the CDR3, the full variable domain is GAGVSQSPRYKVTKRGQDVALRCDPISGHVSLYWYRQALGQGPEFLTYFNYEAQQDKSGLPNDRFSAERPEGSISTLTIQRTEQRDSAMYRCASSGVGYNEQFFGPGTRLTVL.